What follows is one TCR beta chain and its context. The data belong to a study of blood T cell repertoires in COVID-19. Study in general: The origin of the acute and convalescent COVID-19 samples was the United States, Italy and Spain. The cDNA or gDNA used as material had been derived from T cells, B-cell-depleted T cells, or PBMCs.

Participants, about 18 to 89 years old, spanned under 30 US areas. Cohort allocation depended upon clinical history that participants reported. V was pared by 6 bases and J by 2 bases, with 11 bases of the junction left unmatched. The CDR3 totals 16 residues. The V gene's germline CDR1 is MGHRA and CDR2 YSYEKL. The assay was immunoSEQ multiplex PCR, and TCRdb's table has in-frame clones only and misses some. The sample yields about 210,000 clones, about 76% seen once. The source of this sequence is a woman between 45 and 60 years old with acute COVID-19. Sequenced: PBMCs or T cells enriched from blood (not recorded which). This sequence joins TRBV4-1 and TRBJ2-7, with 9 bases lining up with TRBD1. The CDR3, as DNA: TGCGCCAGCAGTCCTGACAGGGGGGGCGGCACCTACGAGCAGTACTTC. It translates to CASSPDRGGGTYEQYF.